These 2 T cell receptor beta chains share one sample of origin, sequenced in a study of blood T cell repertoires in COVID-19. TCRdb keeps only in-frame clones here, not all; method: immunoSEQ multiplex PCR. Among some 180,000 clones, 80% to 90% were seen once, and the ten largest hold 2.5% to 3%. The specimen sequenced was peripheral blood. These receptors were collected from a woman older than 75 with COVID-19, enrolled during active disease.

The chain uses TRBV25-1 and TRBJ2-7, with D uncertain. CDR1 and CDR2 from the germline V gene are MGHDK and SYGVNS. The CDR3 totals 11 residues. Trimming stripped 5 bases from V and 6 bases from J, with 8 bases between. CDR3 amino acids: CASSRGGEQYF. Here the CDR3 DNA reads TGTGCCAGCAGTCGTGGCGGCGAGCAGTACTTC.

The count of this clone is one. The V gene is TRBV14, the J gene TRBJ2-2; D is unclear. CDR1 and CDR2 (germline): SGHDN, FVKESK. V lost 3 bases to trimming and J lost 6 bases, with 11 bases between them. The CDR3 runs to 14 residues. CDR3 in amino acids: CASSQVPTPGELFF. The CDR3 coding sequence is TGTGCCAGCAGCCAGGTTCCAACACCCGGGGAGCTGTTTTTT. Complete variable domain (other parts from reference TRBV14 and TRBJ2-2): EAGVTQFPSHSVIEKGQTVTLRCDPISGHDNLYWYRRVMGKEIKFLLHFVKESKQDESGMPNNRFLAERTGGTYSTLKVQPAELEDSGVYFCASSQVPTPGELFFGEGSRLTVL.